The TCR beta chain described here comes from a study of human T cells and chemical hapten exposure. Study at large: Chiefly female patients presented with alopecia areata, totalis or universalis. Notes on the study in general: Counts of TCRs above 1 in 1000 frequency stayed unchanged with DPC sensitization.

Noted time point: patch test 1, 2 weeks after DPC sensitization. Described treatment: therapeutic diphenylcyclopropenone sensitization with weekly scalp DPC. The total RNA was obtained from whole blood that was not fractionated. This clonotype was recorded many times. Its antigen is undetermined. The CDR3 has 15 amino acids. V dropped 8 bases and J dropped 1 base, with 14 bases sitting between them. Germline V gene data show CDR1 as SNHLY and CDR2 as FYNNEI. In the authors' methods: Individual samples carried between about 23,224 and 690,600 TCRs, with 95,638 as the median. One entry per CDR3 protein, called by TCRdb with MiXCR from the RACE reads. The V and J calls follow TCRdb's processing rather than the paper's. The sample carries some 52,000 distinct CDR3 sequences, approximately 10% recorded once.

The sample in question was whole blood, obtained in connection with sensitization to the hapten diphenylcyclopropenone (DPC). The sequence was obtained from a woman between 35 and 50 years old with alopecia areata. Some clones in this sample may be carry-over from other donors' samples. The J gene is TRBJ2-2, the V gene TRBV2, with D possibly matching TRBD2 (6 bases). CDR3 loop: CASRKGSGNTGELFF. CDR3 DNA sequence: TGTGCCAGCCGTAAAGGTAGCGGGAACACCGGGGAGCTGTTTTTT.